One and the same sample provided the 13 T cell receptor beta chains below, sequenced in a study of blood T cell repertoires in COVID-19. The method was immunoSEQ multiplex PCR; TCRdb's version includes in-frame clones alone and lacks a portion of them. Of roughly 230,000 clones in the sample, 80% to 85% were seen once. The sequenced sample was peripheral blood. The receptors were sampled from a man in his fifties or sixties with active or convalescent COVID-19.

V usage is TRBV6-5 and J usage is TRBJ1-2, with unresolved D. V was cut by 6 bases and J by 8 bases, with 16 bases left in between. The CDR3 extends over 13 amino acids. Per germline, CDR1 MNHEY and CDR2 SVGAGI. CDR3 region: CASRDGVVEGYTF. CDR3 nucleotides: TGTGCCAGCAGGGACGGGGTCGTGGAGGGCTACACCTTC.

The rearrangement joins TRBV7-9 to TRBJ1-4; the match to TRBD1 covers 9 bases. CDR1 SEHNR and CDR2 FQNEAQ come from the germline V gene (reference sequence). The CDR3 consists of 16 residues. J gave up 8 bases and V 1 base, and 8 bases lay outside the gene matches. CDR3 coding DNA: TGTGCCAGCAGCTTAGGAGGGGGACAGGGAAACGAAAAACTGTTTTTT. It is translated as CASSLGGGQGNEKLFF. Variable domain in full (rest from reference TRBV7-9 and TRBJ1-4): DTGVSQNPRHKITKRGQNVTFRCDPISEHNRLYWYRQTLGQGPEFLTYFQNEAQLEKSRLLSDRFSAERPKGSFSTLEIQRTEQGDSAMYLCASSLGGGQGNEKLFFGSGTQLSVL.

V and J are TRBV2 and TRBJ2-7, with 7 positions matching TRBD2. The J segment lost 4 bases and the V segment lost 1 base, leaving 7 bases of the junction unmatched. The CDR3 sequence is 15 residues long. Germline loops: CDR1 SNHLY, CDR2 FYNNEI. The CDR3 reads CASSEVGTTQYEQYF. CDR3 DNA sequence: TGTGCCAGCAGTGAAGTAGGGACTACGCAATACGAGCAGTACTTC. Variable domain in full (rest from reference TRBV2 and TRBJ2-7): EPEVTQTPSHQVTQMGQEVILRCVPISNHLYFYWYRQILGQKVEFLVSFYNNEISEKSEIFDDQFSVERPDGSNFTLKIRSTKLEDSAMYFCASSEVGTTQYEQYFGPGTRLTVT.

This sequence joins TRBV7-3 and TRBJ2-2, with 9 positions matching TRBD2. The CDR3 runs to 16 residues. Germline V lookup: CDR1 SGHTA, CDR2 FQGTGA. J gave up 3 bases and V 5 bases, and 7 bases lay outside the gene matches. In DNA form, the CDR3 reads TGTGCCAGCAGCCTAAGCGGGGGGAGTCACACCGGGGAGCTGTTTTTT. Translating gives CASSLSGGSHTGELFF. Complete variable domain (other parts from reference TRBV7-3 and TRBJ2-2): GAGVSQTPSNKVTEKGKYVELRCDPISGHTALYWYRQSLGQGPEFLIYFQGTGAADDSGLPNDRFFAVRPEGSVSTLKIQRTERGDSAVYLCASSLSGGSHTGELFFGEGSRLTVL.

V is TRBV2 and J is TRBJ2-7, with TRBD1 matching over 9 bases. J gave up 1 base and V 7 bases, and 14 bases lay outside the gene matches. The CDR3 is 17 amino acids. Germline CDR1 and CDR2: SNHLY and FYNNEI. The chain's CDR3 is CASNPGQGSLMSYEQYF. As DNA, the CDR3 is TGTGCCAGCAATCCGGGACAGGGATCTCTTATGTCCTACGAGCAGTACTTC. The full variable domain, its missing parts supplied by reference TRBV2 and TRBJ2-7, is EPEVTQTPSHQVTQMGQEVILRCVPISNHLYFYWYRQILGQKVEFLVSFYNNEISEKSEIFDDQFSVERPDGSNFTLKIRSTKLEDSAMYFCASNPGQGSLMSYEQYFGPGTRLTVT.

J is TRBJ2-7 and V is TRBV28; D gene uncertain. The V end was cut by 7 bases, the J end by 1 base, with 14 bases between. The CDR3 runs to 14 residues. Germline lookup yields CDR1 MDHEN and CDR2 SYDVKM. CDR3 bases: TGTGCCAGCACCAAAAGTGGGCTTTCCTACGAGCAGTACTTC. Its protein product is CASTKSGLSYEQYF.

The chain is built from TRBV30 and TRBJ1-1, with 10 bases lining up with TRBD1. The CDR3 spans 13 residues. J gave up 5 bases and V 4 bases, and 4 bases lay outside the gene matches. Germline CDR1 and CDR2: GTSNPN and SVGIG (reference sequence). The CDR3 coding sequence is TGTGCCTGGACCGGGACAGGGGCAACTGAAGCTTTCTTT. It codes for CAWTGTGATEAFF.

This sequence joins TRBV6-5 and TRBJ1-5; D gene ambiguous. Germline CDR1 and CDR2: MNHEY and SVGAGI. CDR3 length: 15 amino acids. V was pared by 0 bases and J by 2 bases, with 8 bases between. The chain's CDR3 is CASSYSRDGNQPQHF. CDR3 nucleotides: TGTGCCAGCAGTTACTCACGGGATGGCAATCAGCCCCAGCATTTT.

The genes are TRBV12-3 or TRBV12-4 and TRBJ1-5; no clear D gene. The length of the CDR3 is 13 residues. V lost 6 bases, J lost 7 bases, and 13 bases lay in between. In DNA, the CDR3 is TGTGCCAGCAGGAAAACGAATGGCCAGCCCCAGCATTTT. This encodes CASRKTNGQPQHF.

The J gene is TRBJ2-7, the V gene TRBV12-3 or TRBV12-4; a weak D match, TRBD1 (6 bases). Trimming took off 6 bases at V and 5 bases at J, with 14 bases between the two ends. This CDR3 has 13 amino acids. The CDR3 DNA follows: TGTGCCAGCAGCCCGGACAGAACGGACGAGCAGTACTTC. It translates to CASSPDRTDEQYF.

V and J are TRBV30 and TRBJ1-3; TRBD1 aligns across 7 bases. Germline trimming cut 1 base from V and 8 bases from J; bases unmatched to any gene: 8. Germline CDR1 reads GTSNPN; CDR2 reads SVGIG (reference sequence). There are 14 residues in the CDR3. The CDR3 DNA sequence: TGTGCCTGGAGTGACGACAGGGTCGCGGACACCATATATTTT. It translates to CAWSDDRVADTIYF. Drawing the rest from reference TRBV30 and TRBJ1-3, the complete variable domain is SQTIHQWPATLVQPVGSPLSLECTVEGTSNPNLYWYRQAAGRGLQLLFYSVGIGQISSEVPQNLSASRPQDRQFILSSKKLLLSDSGFYLCAWSDDRVADTIYFGEGSWLTVV.

This chain joins TRBV30 and TRBJ2-3; a weak D match, TRBD2 (5 bases). Germline values: CDR1 GTSNPN, CDR2 SVGIG (reference sequence). This CDR3 comprises 13 residues. The germline V and J ends were trimmed by 2 bases and 6 bases, with 12 bases remaining between them. The CDR3 loop reads CAWSSPPGDTQYF. The CDR3 DNA sequence: TGTGCCTGGAGTTCGCCGCCGGGGGATACGCAGTATTTT.

The CDR3 DNA reads as TGTGCCAGCAGCGTAAACAGGGTGAGGGGCGACGAGCAGTACTTC. Residues: CASSVNRVRGDEQYF. V is TRBV7-2 and J is TRBJ2-7; tentatively, D is TRBD1 (6 bases). The germline V gene encodes CDR1 SGHTA and CDR2 FQGNSA. Trimming removed 5 bases at V and 5 bases at J, with 19 bases between. The CDR3 runs to 15 residues.